This T cell receptor beta chain is from a study of patients and donors after allogeneic stem cell transplantation (dated by TCRdb to 2020 to 2022). V drops 0 bases and J drops 7 bases, leaving 10 bases in between. The CDR3 starts with the cysteine, ends with the phenylalanine, and has 14 residues. The only DNA kept is the CDR3, 42 bases in frame from the first base. Receptor libraries were prepared by RT-PCR. TCRdb lists the instrument as NextSeq 550. Starting from the raw public reads, TCRdb applied fastp trimming at Q25, assembled clones with MiXCR and retained in-frame beta chains. Every CDR3 protein is listed once, alongside the most common genes and DNA of its rows. The sample includes 98,000 or so distinct CDR3 sequences, with roughly 35% observed a single time. 27% of the sample is taken by the ten largest. This clonotype was seen just once. The antigen it recognizes is unknown. Qualities for individual bases were not recorded, and no much larger clone is one base off. Support from one read is weak.

The TCR originated in a human donor who was either an allogeneic HSCT recipient or a stem cell or donor lymphocyte infusion donor (not recorded which). It is not recorded whose cells these are; they may come from a transplant donor. This chain is built from TRBV12-3 or TRBV12-4 and TRBJ2-1; a tentative D call is TRBD2 (5 bases match). Sequencing was done on a sample of blood, either unsorted or a sorted T cell fraction (not recorded which). CDR3 reads: CASSLAGVRNEQFF. Here is the DNA: TGTGCCAGCAGTTTAGCGGGAGTTCGGAATGAGCAGTTCTTC.